This entry describes one T cell receptor beta chain. Its antigen is not identified. The primer mix had 60 Vbeta and 13 Jbeta primers. Produced via immunoSEQ multiplex PCR; TCRdb's table is partial and in-frame only. The sample lists over 150,000 clones; around 80% were seen once. This entry is derived from a study of cytomegalovirus exposure and HLA in healthy donors. Study at large: In terms of ancestry, the Caucasian-associated cluster contained roughly 81% of the approximately 400 genotyped donors. Broader study findings: Despite most TCR sequences being rare, some public TCRs occurred in many donors. Reportedly, fewer N-insertions than the approximately 700-donor mean appeared in an Asian-associated ancestry cluster in a later analysis.

Looked up from germline, CDR1 is SGDLS and CDR2 is YYNGEE. Trimming took off 3 bases at V and 6 bases at J, with 12 bases between the two ends. This CDR3 is 14 amino acids long. The sample comprised PBMCs. This sequence joins TRBV9 and TRBJ2-2, with D hard to call. This clonotype originated in a man between 40 and 49 years old in good health and CMV-seronegative. The CDR3 nucleotides read TGTGCCAGCAGCGCCCTCAGTTGGTCCGGGGAGCTGTTTTTT. This translates into CASSALSWSGELFF.